This is a list of T cell receptor beta chains from one sample in a study of blood T cell repertoires in COVID-19. The protocol was immunoSEQ multiplex PCR, while the TCRdb copy is restricted to in-frame clones and leaves out a portion. The sample lists 200,000 to 300,000 clones, about 85% occurring once. Sequences were obtained from peripheral blood. All receptors derive from a man aged 60 to 75 who had recovered from COVID-19. Both conserved end residues are part of each CDR3. The order of the fields is D gene, V gene, J gene, clone size, CDR3 DNA, CDR3 protein. D genes are given only for firm matches. Only part of the rows carry a size: once, few, many, or a class if the clone is expanded.

-,TRBV7-8,TRBJ1-5,-,TGTGCCAGCAGCTTAGGGCCGGCAGGCATGAATCAGCCCCAGCATTTT,CASSLGPAGMNQPQHF
TRBD2,TRBV7-6,TRBJ2-2,-,TGTGCCAGCAGCAAGCATCGACTAGCGGGGGGCCCCGGGGAGCTGTTTTTT,CASSKHRLAGGPGELFF
TRBD1,TRBV9,TRBJ1-2,-,TGTGCCAGCAGCGTACAGGGGGCAGGCTATGGCTACACCTTC,CASSVQGAGYGYTF
-,TRBV12-3/TRBV12-4,TRBJ2-7,-,TGTGCCAGCAGTTTAGGGGCAGGCGAGCAGTACTTC,CASSLGAGEQYF
TRBD1,TRBV6-2/TRBV6-3,TRBJ1-5,once,TGTGCCAGCAGTTGGACAATCACAGGGGATCAGCCCCAGCATTTT,CASSWTITGDQPQHF
-,TRBV28,TRBJ2-1,-,TGTGCCAGCAACCCGTTCATGCTCCGAATCAGGGGCAGGGACAATGAGCAGTTCTTC,CASNPFMLRIRGRDNEQFF
TRBD1,TRBV5-1,TRBJ2-3,-,TGCGCCAGCAGCGGGGACAGGCTCACAGATACGCAGTATTTT,CASSGDRLTDTQYF
TRBD1,TRBV6-5,TRBJ1-2,-,TGTGCCAGCAGCCGGGACAGGGCTAACTATGGCTACACCTTC,CASSRDRANYGYTF
-,TRBV19,TRBJ2-7,-,TGTGCCAGTAGTATTATTACAGGACCGACCTACGAGCAGTACTTC,CASSIITGPTYEQYF
TRBD1,TRBV28,TRBJ1-5,-,TGTGCCAGCAGTTTCCAGGACAGGGCCGTGCTCTGGCCCCAGCATTTT,CASSFQDRAVLWPQHF
-,TRBV12-3/TRBV12-4,TRBJ1-2,-,TGTGCCAGCAGTTTAGCTTCTGCTAACGGCTACACCTTC,CASSLASANGYTF
-,TRBV6-6,TRBJ2-3,-,TGTGCCAGCAGTTCCGCCGGGGTGGGGAACACAGATACGCAGTATTTT,CASSSAGVGNTDTQYF
TRBD1,TRBV9,TRBJ1-2,-,TGTGCCAGCAGCGACAGGGGCGACTATGGCTACACCTTC,CASSDRGDYGYTF
TRBD1,TRBV5-1,TRBJ1-6,-,TGCGCCAGCAGCGGCGGACAGGGTTTTTCACCCCTCCACTTT,CASSGGQGFSPLHF
TRBD2,TRBV18,TRBJ2-3,-,TGTGCCAGCTCACTCACTAGCGTTGGTACGCAGTATTTT,CASSLTSVGTQYF
-,TRBV3-1/TRBV3-2,TRBJ1-3,-,TGTGCCAGCAGCCAAGGTGGGGGGGGAAACACCATATATTTT,CASSQGGGGNTIYF
-,TRBV7-2,TRBJ2-1,-,TGTGCCAGCAGCTTATTAGGTGGCCAGGGATTAAGTGAGCAGTTCTTC,CASSLLGGQGLSEQFF
TRBD1,TRBV19,TRBJ2-3,-,TGTGCCACAAGGGGGCCCAGCACAGATACGCAGTATTTT,CATRGPSTDTQYF
-,TRBV12-5,TRBJ1-3,-,TGTGCTAGTGGTTCTTCGGGAGGAAACACCATATATTTT,CASGSSGGNTIYF
-,TRBV18,TRBJ1-5,once,TGTGCCAGCTCACCACAGGGGAATCAGCCCCAGCATTTT,CASSPQGNQPQHF
TRBD2,TRBV9,TRBJ2-2,-,TGTGCCAGCAGCGTCGGACTAGTATGGGAGCTGTTTTTT,CASSVGLVWELFF
-,TRBV6-5,TRBJ1-2,-,TGTGCCAGCAGAACGACGGGAAGTTTGTATGGCTACACCTTC,CASRTTGSLYGYTF
-,TRBV5-1,TRBJ1-3,-,TGCGCCAGCAGCTACGGGGGCTCTGGAAACACCATATATTTT,CASSYGGSGNTIYF
-,TRBV30,TRBJ1-6,-,TGTGCCTGGAGTGTATTAGGACAGTCAAATTCACCCCTCCACTTT,CAWSVLGQSNSPLHF
TRBD1,TRBV6-6,TRBJ2-3,-,TGTGCCAGCAGTCGGGACAGAGTCACAGATACGCAGTATTTT,CASSRDRVTDTQYF
-,TRBV15,TRBJ1-5,-,TGTGCCACCAGCAGAGACGGGGGAGGAGGACAGCCCCAGCATTTT,CATSRDGGGGQPQHF